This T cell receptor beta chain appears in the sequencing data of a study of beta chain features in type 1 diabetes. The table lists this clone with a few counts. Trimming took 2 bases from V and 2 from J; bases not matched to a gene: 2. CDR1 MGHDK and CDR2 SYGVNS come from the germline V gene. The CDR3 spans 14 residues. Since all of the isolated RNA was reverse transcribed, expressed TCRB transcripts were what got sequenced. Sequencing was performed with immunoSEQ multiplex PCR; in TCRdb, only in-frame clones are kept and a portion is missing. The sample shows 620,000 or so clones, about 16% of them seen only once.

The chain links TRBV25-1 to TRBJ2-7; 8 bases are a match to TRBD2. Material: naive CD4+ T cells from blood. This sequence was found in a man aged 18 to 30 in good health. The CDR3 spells CASSEPGGPYEQYF. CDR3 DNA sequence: TGTGCCAGCAGTGAACCGGGGGGGCCCTACGAGCAGTACTTC.